Included here is one T cell receptor beta chain sequence, with context. Its antigen is currently not known. Base qualities are not recorded, but no much larger clone differs from it by a single base. The sample comes from a study of cytotoxic CD8 clonotypes in ibrutinib-treated CLL (dated by TCRdb to 2020 to 2022). In the study overall: The cohort had some eleven relapsed/refractory and 15 treatment-naive patients; about 17 were IGHV unmutated. Every sample from remission and from progressive disease was obtained while the patients were still on ibrutinib. Partial responses were observed in around 25 patients and complete responses in 2; after a median follow-up of roughly 72 months, remission was maintained in some 14 patients and progression was observed in roughly twelve. Of the approximately 86 participants in the trial, approximately 26 had longitudinal samples available. Response samples were obtained after a median of approximately 12 months of treatment, with a range of roughly 6 to 36 months. Samples averaged roughly 280,000 productive templates and about 94,000 productive rearrangements. Cryopreserved peripheral blood mononuclear cells were collected before treatment, at response, and at either disease progression or sustained remission.

Looking up the germline V gene (reference sequence) yields CDR1 MNHEY and CDR2 SMNVEV. V lost 4 bases and J lost 4 bases, and the count of bases not matched to a germline gene is 11. From the cysteine up to the phenylalanine, the CDR3 has a length of 16 residues. The entry retains the CDR3 DNA only, 48 bases that are in frame from base 1. In light of the paper, this sample's time point label describes: about twelve months on ibrutinib. For TCR beta library preparation, about 2 micrograms of genomic DNA were isolated from cryopreserved PBMCs. Longitudinal blood samples from CLL patients on ibrutinib monotherapy were analyzed using high-throughput TCR beta sequencing. Patients were enrolled in a phase 2 open-label single-center ibrutinib monotherapy trial. What the work shows at the level of the full study, not this receptor alone: Public clonotypes were rare and either shrank or stayed stable during treatment, and the rise in clonality at ibrutinib response reflected expansion of private clonotypes. Sustained-remission and progressing patients did not have matched sampling times, and lymph node repertoires were not examined. At ibrutinib response clonality went up, during sustained remission it held steady, and at progression it dropped back toward baseline. Baseline clonality exceeded that of age-matched healthy donors and correlated strongly with circulating CD8+ T-cell counts.

A MiSeq instrument was used for deep resolution sequencing, which targeted depths ranging from 1 in 1 million up to 1 in 200,000 T cells, with coverage averaging 10x for each clonotype. TCR beta libraries were generated with the immunoSEQ hsTCRB Kit. The authors' analysis ran thus. The data were analyzed with ImmunoSEQ Analyzer and ImmunoSEQ Data Assistant, and V, D and J gene assignments followed IMGT definitions. Clonality, with values ranging from 0 to 1, was calculated as one minus the normalized Shannon entropy of productive rearrangement frequencies. Only overrepresented clonotypes making up at least 0.05% of each patient's repertoire were included in the public clonotype analysis. Thirteen repertoires from age-matched healthy donors, obtained from immuneACCESS, served as clonality controls. TCRdb retrieved this table from immuneACCESS and kept in-frame rearrangements only. Not all clones are present; in checked studies, unresolved V genes account for under half, and no reason is known for the remainder. The DNA gave D and trimming, while V, J and clone size come from that table. Within this sample are about 80,000 clones, with about 85% of them counted one time only. The ten largest clones represent 4% to 5.5% of the sample.

The TCR comes from a human donor with chronic lymphocytic leukemia. The sequence is built from TRBV27 and TRBJ1-2; TRBD1 aligns with 8 central bases. The sample consisted of PBMCs, taken after 12 months of ibrutinib treatment. The sequenced DNA is TGTGCCAGCAGTTCGACAGGGGCCCCGCGAGGCTATGGCTACACCTTC. It translates as CASSSTGAPRGYGYTF.